These T cell receptor beta chains were read from a single sample in a study of siplizumab effects on memory and regulatory T cells. Only in-frame clones appear in the TCRdb table, and some are missing; sequencing was by immunoSEQ multiplex PCR. The sample has 50,000 to 75,000 clones, roughly 96% seen once; the top ten hold about 0.095%. The sample comprised naive CD8+ T cells sorted from blood. The receptor set was obtained from a human donor in good health. Both conserved end residues are part of each CDR3. Fields, in order: clone size, V gene, J gene, D gene, CDR3 DNA, CDR3 protein. The D gene is left open where the match is weak. A row's size may be missing; if present it is once, few, many or a size class.

NA	TRBV12-2	TRBJ2-3	NA	TGTGCAAGTCGCCCCGGGTCGGGAGGGACTAGCGGGGGGAACACAGATACGCAGTATTTT	CASRPGSGGTSGGNTDTQYF
once	TRBV28	TRBJ1-1	NA	TGTGCCAGCAGTCCCCACAACACTGAAGCTTTCTTT	CASSPHNTEAFF
NA	TRBV10-2	TRBJ2-3	NA	TGCGCCAGCAGTGAGGGACTCGAGGGGGCAGATACGCAGTATTTT	CASSEGLEGADTQYF
NA	TRBV27	TRBJ2-7	NA	TGTGCCAGCAGTGCCGAGGGGCCACACTACGAGCAGTACTTC	CASSAEGPHYEQYF
NA	TRBV7-2	TRBJ2-7	NA	TGTGCCAGCAGCTTAGTCGGGGGGCCGGGCTACGAGCAGTACTTC	CASSLVGGPGYEQYF
NA	TRBV7-6	TRBJ2-7	TRBD1	TGTGCCAGCAGCACAGGGGATGAGCAGTACTTC	CASSTGDEQYF
NA	TRBV14	TRBJ2-7	NA	TGTGCCAGCAGCACGGAAGGGGTCCACGAGCAGTACTTC	CASSTEGVHEQYF
once	TRBV6-1	TRBJ2-3	NA	TGTGCCAGCAGTGATGAGCAATATCCCATCACAGATACGCAGTATTTT	CASSDEQYPITDTQYF
NA	TRBV13	TRBJ2-3	TRBD2	TGTGCCAGCAGCTTACGACTAGCGGGGAGGGCAGATACGCAGTATTTT	CASSLRLAGRADTQYF
NA	TRBV9	TRBJ1-2	NA	TGTGCCAGCAGCGGGACGATCTATGGCTACACCTTC	CASSGTIYGYTF
NA	TRBV29-1	TRBJ1-1	NA	TGCAGCGTTGAAGATCCAAAGGGAAGGATTGAAGCTTTCTTT	CSVEDPKGRIEAFF
NA	TRBV4-1	TRBJ2-5	TRBD2	TGCGCCAGCAGCCAAGAGGAGTTAGCGGGTGAGACCCAGTACTTC	CASSQEELAGETQYF
NA	TRBV5-1	TRBJ2-7	NA	TGCGCCAGCAGCTTGGCCGGTGGGTGGGGCGAGCAGTACTTC	CASSLAGGWGEQYF
NA	TRBV13	TRBJ2-1	NA	TGTGCCAGCAGCTCCCCGGGGGGCCGGGAGAATGAGCAGTTCTTC	CASSSPGGRENEQFF
few	TRBV19	TRBJ1-2	NA	TGTGCCAGTAGTATACAGGGCTTTGGCTACACCTTC	CASSIQGFGYTF
NA	TRBV4-2	TRBJ1-5	NA	TGTGCCAGCAGCGTCCAGGGCCAACCCCAGCATTTT	CASSVQGQPQHF
NA	TRBV29-1	TRBJ1-1	NA	TGCAGCGCCGCAGTAGCTTTCTTT	CSAAVAFF
NA	TRBV6-5	TRBJ2-2	NA	TGTGCCAGCAGTTACACAGTCCTCGGGGAGCTGTTTTTT	CASSYTVLGELFF
once	TRBV4-3	TRBJ2-7	TRBD1	TGCGCCAGCAGCCAAGGGACAGGTACCTACGAGCAGTACTTC	CASSQGTGTYEQYF
NA	TRBV6-5	TRBJ1-5	NA	TGTGCCACCTCAGGGGAGGGGGTGGGTCAGCCCCAGCATTTT	CATSGEGVGQPQHF
NA	TRBV7-2	TRBJ1-2	TRBD1	TGTGCCAGCAGCTTCCCGGGACAGGACTATGGCTACACCTTC	CASSFPGQDYGYTF
NA	TRBV2	TRBJ2-7	NA	TGTGCCAGCAGTGGCAGGGCGTCCGACGAGCAGTACTTC	CASSGRASDEQYF